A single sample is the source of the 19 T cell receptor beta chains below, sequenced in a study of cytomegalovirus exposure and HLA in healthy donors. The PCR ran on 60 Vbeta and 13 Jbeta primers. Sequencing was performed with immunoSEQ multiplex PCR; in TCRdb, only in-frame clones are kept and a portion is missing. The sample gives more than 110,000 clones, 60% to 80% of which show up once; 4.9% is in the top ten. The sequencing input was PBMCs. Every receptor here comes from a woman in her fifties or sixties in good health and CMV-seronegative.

The CDR3 DNA reads TGTGCCATCAGTGAGTCGAATGGCCAGCAAGAGACCCAGTACTTC. Amino acids: CAISESNGQQETQYF. This chain connects TRBV10-3 to TRBJ2-5; D remains ambiguous. Germline V CDR1 and CDR2: ENHRY, SYGVKD. Trimming cost V 0 bases and J 2 bases, with 10 bases left between them. The CDR3 extends over 15 amino acids.

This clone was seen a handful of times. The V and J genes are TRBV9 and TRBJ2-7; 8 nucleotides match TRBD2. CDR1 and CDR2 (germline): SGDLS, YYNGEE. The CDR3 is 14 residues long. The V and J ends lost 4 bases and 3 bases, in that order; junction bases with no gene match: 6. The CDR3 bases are TGTGCCAGCAGCTCCCGGGGGGGGAGCTACGAGCAGTACTTC. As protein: CASSSRGGSYEQYF.

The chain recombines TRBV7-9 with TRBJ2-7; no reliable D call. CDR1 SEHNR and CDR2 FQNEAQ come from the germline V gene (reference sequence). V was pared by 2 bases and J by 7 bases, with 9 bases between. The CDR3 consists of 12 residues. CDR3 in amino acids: CASSLNMREQYF. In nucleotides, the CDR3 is TGTGCCAGCAGCTTAAATATGCGGGAGCAGTACTTC. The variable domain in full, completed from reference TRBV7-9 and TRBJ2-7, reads DTGVSQNPRHKITKRGQNVTFRCDPISEHNRLYWYRQTLGQGPEFLTYFQNEAQLEKSRLLSDRFSAERPKGSFSTLEIQRTEQGDSAMYLCASSLNMREQYFGPGTRLTVT.

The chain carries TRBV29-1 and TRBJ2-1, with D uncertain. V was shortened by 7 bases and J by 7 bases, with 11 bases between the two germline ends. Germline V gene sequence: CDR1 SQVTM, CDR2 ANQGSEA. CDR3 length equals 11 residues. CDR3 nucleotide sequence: TGCAGCGCTAAACTCGCTAATGAGCAGTTCTTC. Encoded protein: CSAKLANEQFF.

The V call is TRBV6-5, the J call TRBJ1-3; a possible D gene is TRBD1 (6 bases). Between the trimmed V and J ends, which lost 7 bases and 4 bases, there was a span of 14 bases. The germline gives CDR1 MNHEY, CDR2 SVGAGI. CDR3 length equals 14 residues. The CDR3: CASTSGGAGNTIYF. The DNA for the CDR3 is TGTGCCAGCACCTCGGGGGGGGCCGGAAACACCATATATTTT.

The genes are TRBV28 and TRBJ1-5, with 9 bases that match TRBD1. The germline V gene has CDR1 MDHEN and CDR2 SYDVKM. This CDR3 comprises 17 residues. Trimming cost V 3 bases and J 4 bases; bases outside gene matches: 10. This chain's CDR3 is CASSLVGQGGGNQPQHF. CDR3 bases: TGTGCCAGCAGTTTGGTGGGACAGGGTGGTGGAAATCAGCCCCAGCATTTT.

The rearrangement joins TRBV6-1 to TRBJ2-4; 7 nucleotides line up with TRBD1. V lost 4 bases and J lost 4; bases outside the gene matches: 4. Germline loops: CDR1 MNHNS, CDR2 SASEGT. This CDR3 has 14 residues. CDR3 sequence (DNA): TGTGCCAGCAGTGGAACAGGGGTAAAAAACATTCAGTACTTC. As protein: CASSGTGVKNIQYF.

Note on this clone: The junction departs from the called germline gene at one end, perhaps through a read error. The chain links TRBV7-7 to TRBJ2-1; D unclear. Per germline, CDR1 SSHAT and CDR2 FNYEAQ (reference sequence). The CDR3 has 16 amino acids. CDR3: CASSLSAGQSYNEQFF. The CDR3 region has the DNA TGTGCTAGCAGCTTATCGGCAGGTCAATCCTACAATGAGCAGTTCTTC.

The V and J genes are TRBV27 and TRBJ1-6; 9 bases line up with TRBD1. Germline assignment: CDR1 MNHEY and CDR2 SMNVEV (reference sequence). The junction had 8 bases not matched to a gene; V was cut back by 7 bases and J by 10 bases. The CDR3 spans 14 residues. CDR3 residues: CASTWGQGNSPLHF. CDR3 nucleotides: TGTGCCAGCACGTGGGGACAGGGAAACTCACCCCTCCACTTT.

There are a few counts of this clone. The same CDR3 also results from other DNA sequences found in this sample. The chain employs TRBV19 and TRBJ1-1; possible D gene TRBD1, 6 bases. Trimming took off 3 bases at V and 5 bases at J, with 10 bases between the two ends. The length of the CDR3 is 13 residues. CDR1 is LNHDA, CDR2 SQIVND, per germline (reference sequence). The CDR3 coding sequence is TGTGCCAGTAGTATTCAGGGGCATACTGAAGCTTTCTTT. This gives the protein CASSIQGHTEAFF.

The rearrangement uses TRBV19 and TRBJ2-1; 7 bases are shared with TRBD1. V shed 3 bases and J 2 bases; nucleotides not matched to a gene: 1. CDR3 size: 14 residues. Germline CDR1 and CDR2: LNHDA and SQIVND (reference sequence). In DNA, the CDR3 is TGTGCCAGTAGTATGCAGGGGGCCTACAATGAGCAGTTCTTC. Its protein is CASSMQGAYNEQFF.

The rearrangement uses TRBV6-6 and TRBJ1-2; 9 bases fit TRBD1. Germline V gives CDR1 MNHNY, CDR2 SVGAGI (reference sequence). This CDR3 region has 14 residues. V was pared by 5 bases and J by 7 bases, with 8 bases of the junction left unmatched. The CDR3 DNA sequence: TGTGCCAGCAGTAATACCGGGACAGGGTTTGGCTACACCTTC. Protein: CASSNTGTGFGYTF.

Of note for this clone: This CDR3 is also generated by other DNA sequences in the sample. CDR3 sequence (DNA): TGTGCCAGCAGCCATGGACAGCTGAACACTGAAGCTTTCTTT. This gives the protein CASSHGQLNTEAFF. This sequence joins TRBV9 and TRBJ1-1; maybe TRBD1 (6 bases). Germline CDR1 reads SGDLS; CDR2 reads YYNGEE. The CDR3 is 14 amino acids. Trimming removed 4 bases at V and 0 bases at J, with 10 bases between.

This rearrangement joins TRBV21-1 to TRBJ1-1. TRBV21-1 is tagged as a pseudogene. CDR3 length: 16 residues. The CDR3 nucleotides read TGTGCCAGCAGCAAATATTATGGGTCCCGGGGCACTGAAGCTTTCTTT. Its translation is CASSKYYGSRGTEAFF.

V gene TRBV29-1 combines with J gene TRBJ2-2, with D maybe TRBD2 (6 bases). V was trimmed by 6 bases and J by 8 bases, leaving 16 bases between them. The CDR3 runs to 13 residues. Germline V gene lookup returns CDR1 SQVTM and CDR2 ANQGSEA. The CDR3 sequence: CSVRRGGMGELFF. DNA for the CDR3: TGCAGCGTCCGACGGGGCGGGATGGGGGAGCTGTTTTTT.

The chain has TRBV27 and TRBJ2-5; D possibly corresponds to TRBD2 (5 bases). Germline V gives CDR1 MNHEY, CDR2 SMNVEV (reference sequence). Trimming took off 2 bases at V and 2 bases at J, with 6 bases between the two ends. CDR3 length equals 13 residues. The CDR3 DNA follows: TGTGCCAGCAGTTTAAGGGAGCAAGAGACCCAGTACTTC. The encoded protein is CASSLREQETQYF.

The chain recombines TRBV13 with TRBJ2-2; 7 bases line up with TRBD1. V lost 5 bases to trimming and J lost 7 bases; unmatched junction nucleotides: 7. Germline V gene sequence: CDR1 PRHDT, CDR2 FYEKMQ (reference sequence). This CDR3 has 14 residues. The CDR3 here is CASSPLRGRGELFF. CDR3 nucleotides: TGTGCCAGCAGCCCCTTAAGGGGGCGCGGGGAGCTGTTTTTT.

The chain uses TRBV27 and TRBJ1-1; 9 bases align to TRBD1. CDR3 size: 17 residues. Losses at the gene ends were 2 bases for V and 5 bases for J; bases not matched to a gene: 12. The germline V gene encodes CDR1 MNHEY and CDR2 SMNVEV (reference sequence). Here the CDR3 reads CASSLTSGDREATEAFF. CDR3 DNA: TGTGCCAGCAGTTTAACCTCGGGGGACAGGGAAGCAACTGAAGCTTTCTTT.

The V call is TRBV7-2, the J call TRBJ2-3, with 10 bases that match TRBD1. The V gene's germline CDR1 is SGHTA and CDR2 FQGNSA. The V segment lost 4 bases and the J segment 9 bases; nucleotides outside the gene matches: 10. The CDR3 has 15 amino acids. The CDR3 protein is CASSSRTGGGLTQYF. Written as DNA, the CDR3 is TGTGCCAGCAGCTCAAGGACAGGGGGGGGACTCACGCAGTATTTT.